A selection of T cell receptor beta chains follows, all from one sample in a study of human T cells and chemical hapten exposure. Using its own MiXCR run on the RACE reads, TCRdb lists one record per CDR3 protein. The data show 200,000 to 300,000 distinct CDR3 sequences, approximately 8.6% seen once. The material was whole blood, obtained in connection with sensitization to the hapten diphenylcyclopropenone (DPC). The receptor set was obtained from a woman in her thirties or forties with alopecia areata. Some clones in this sample may be carry-over from other donors' samples. Each CDR3 is given with its conserved first and last residue. The order of the fields is D gene, J gene, clone size, V gene, CDR3 protein, CDR3 DNA. A D gene is named only where the DNA matches it firmly. Size is omitted from some rows. Given values are once, few, many or a class for expanded clones.

>-|TRBJ2-7|few|TRBV29-1
CSVEDLGTLGSYEQYF
TGCAGCGTTGAAGATTTGGGGACATTAGGGTCCTACGAGCAGTACTTC
>-|TRBJ2-3|many|TRBV18
CASSPASTDTQYF
TGTGCCAGCTCACCAGCGTCCACAGATACGCAGTATTTT
>TRBD2|TRBJ2-3|many|TRBV4-2
CASGVLGGRTDTQYF
TGTGCCAGCGGGGTCCTGGGCGGGAGGACAGATACGCAGTATTTT
>TRBD1|TRBJ2-2|-|TRBV2
CASSELGGMGTGELFF
TGTGCCAGCAGTGAACTAGGGGGCATGGGCACCGGGGAGCTGTTTTTT
>-|TRBJ1-5|many|TRBV12-3/TRBV12-4
CASRPTGPGNQPQHF
TGTGCCAGCAGACCCACAGGGCCTGGCAATCAGCCCCAGCATTTT
>TRBD1|TRBJ2-3|-|TRBV5-1
CASSNTGGADTQYF
TGCGCCAGCAGCAACACAGGGGGCGCAGATACGCAGTATTTT
>TRBD1|TRBJ1-5|few|TRBV20-1
CSASDRAAQPQHF
TGCAGTGCTAGCGACAGGGCGGCCCAGCCCCAGCATTTT
>-|TRBJ2-1|few|TRBV4-3
CASSVSTAWAMGDYNEQFF
TGCGCCAGCAGCGTAAGTACGGCGTGGGCAATGGGTGACTACAATGAGCAGTTCTTC
>-|TRBJ1-3|few|TRBV12-3/TRBV12-4
CASSFGQPGNTIYF
TGTGCCAGCAGTTTTGGGCAGCCTGGAAACACCATATATTTT
>-|TRBJ2-7|-|TRBV7-2
CASSYARLSYEQYF
TGTGCCAGCAGCTATGCTAGGTTATCCTACGAGCAGTACTTC